The T cell receptor beta chain described here comes from a study of control samples from healthy donors and cancer patients. The CDR3 is 13 residues long. Trimming cost V 2 bases and J 6 bases, with 9 bases left between them. Germline V gives CDR1 SGDLS, CDR2 YYNGEE. The table came from immunoSEQ multiplex PCR; TCRdb's copy has only in-frame clones and leaves some out. The sample carries some 45,000 clones, 75% to 95% recorded once. This TCR was recovered from a woman in her forties with head and neck cancer. This rearrangement joins TRBV9 to TRBJ1-5; weak D call: TRBD1 (5 bases). The sample was PBMCs. The chain's CDR3 is CASSVDGTQPQHF. CDR3 sequence (DNA): TGTGCCAGCAGCGTCGATGGGACTCAGCCCCAGCATTTT. Full variable domain (outside the CDR3, taken from reference TRBV9 and TRBJ1-5): DSGVTQTPKHLITATGQRVTLRCSPRSGDLSVYWYQQSLDQGLQFLIQYYNGEERAKGNILERFSAQQFPDLHSELNLSSLELGDSALYFCASSVDGTQPQHFGDGTRLSIL.